Only a few counts were recorded for the clone carrying this TCR beta chain. Assay: immunoSEQ multiplex PCR; the TCRdb copy retains only in-frame clones and omits some. The sample contains some 150,000 clones, 84% of which appear only once. This specimen comes from a study of blood T cell repertoires in COVID-19. Germline assignment: CDR1 MDHEN and CDR2 SYDVKM. Losses at the gene ends were 2 bases for V and 7 bases for J; bases not matched to a gene: 8. The CDR3 contains 14 residues. The sequence derives from a woman aged 45-59 years in a cohort sampled during active or convalescent COVID-19. The chain employs TRBV28 and TRBJ2-7, with 7 bases aligning to TRBD2. Sequenced: peripheral blood. The CDR3 nucleotides are TGTGCCAGCAGTTTAGGGGGACTACCCAGGGAGCAGTACTTC. This gives the protein CASSLGGLPREQYF.